This TCR beta chain was documented in a study of CD4 T cells in relation to SARS-CoV-2 and coronaviruses. Study-level background: PBMCs were cultured with antigen for roughly 10 days before TCR beta sequencing. No peptide or an HIV-1 Nef peptide pool served as negative control.

Data came from immunoSEQ multiplex PCR; TCRdb stores just in-frame clones and leaves some out. Of 22,000 or so clones listed, around 75% are singletons. Comment on this clone: Its matching antigen is unknown.

Before the COVID-19 pandemic, during about 2010-2018, CD4+ T cells were taken from unexposed donors. Isolation of CD4+ T cells took place after roughly nine days in culture. Cells permitting, SARS-CoV-2 S/N and four cold-coronavirus spikes were tested on unexposed-donor CD4+ T cells. General observations from the study: Crossreactive clones expanded significantly less to SARS-CoV-2 than monoreactive clones.

The V gene end was trimmed by 3 bases and the J gene end by 6 bases; junction bases not matched to a gene: 8. The CDR3 runs to 14 residues. Germline CDR1 and CDR2: SGHAT and FQDESV (reference sequence). This clonotype was obtained from a human donor in good health. The V gene is TRBV11-1, the J gene TRBJ2-7, with 7 bases fitting TRBD2. The specimen sequenced was CD4+ T cells from PBMCs, cultured in vitro. This chain's CDR3 is CASSLGRVRSEQYF. The DNA of the CDR3 is TGTGCCAGCAGCTTGGGGAGGGTACGGAGCGAGCAGTACTTC.